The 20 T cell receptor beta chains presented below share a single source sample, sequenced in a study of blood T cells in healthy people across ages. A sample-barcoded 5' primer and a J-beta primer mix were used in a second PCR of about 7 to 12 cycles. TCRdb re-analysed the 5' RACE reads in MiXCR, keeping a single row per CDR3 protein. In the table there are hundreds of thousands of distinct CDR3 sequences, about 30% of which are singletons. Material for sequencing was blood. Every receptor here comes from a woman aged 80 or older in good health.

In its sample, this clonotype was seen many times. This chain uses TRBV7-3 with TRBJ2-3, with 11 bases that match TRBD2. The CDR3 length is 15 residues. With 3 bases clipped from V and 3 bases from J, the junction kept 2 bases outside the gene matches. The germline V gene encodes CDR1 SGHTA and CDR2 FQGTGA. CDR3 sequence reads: CASSFGTSGTDTQYF. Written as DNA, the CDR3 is TGTGCCAGCAGCTTCGGGACTAGCGGAACAGATACGCAGTATTTT.

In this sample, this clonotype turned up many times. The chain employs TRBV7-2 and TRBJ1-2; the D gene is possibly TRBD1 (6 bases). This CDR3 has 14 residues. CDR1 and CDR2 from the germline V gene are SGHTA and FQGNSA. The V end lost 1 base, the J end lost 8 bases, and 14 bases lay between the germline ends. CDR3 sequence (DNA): TGTGCCAGCAGCTTAGATAGGGGGATGGGCGGCTACACCTTC. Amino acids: CASSLDRGMGGYTF.

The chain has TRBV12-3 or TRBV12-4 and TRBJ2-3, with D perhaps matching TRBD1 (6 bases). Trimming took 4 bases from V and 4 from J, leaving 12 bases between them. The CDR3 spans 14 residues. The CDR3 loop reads CASSYRVVSDTQYF. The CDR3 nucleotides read TGTGCCAGCAGTTACAGGGTGGTCTCAGATACGCAGTATTTT.

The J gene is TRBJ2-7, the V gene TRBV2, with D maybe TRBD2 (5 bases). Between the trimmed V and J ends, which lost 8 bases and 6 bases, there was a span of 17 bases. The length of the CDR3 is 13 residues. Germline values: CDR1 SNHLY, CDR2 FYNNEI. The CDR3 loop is CASCRGPWGEQYF. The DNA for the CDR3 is TGTGCCAGCTGCCGAGGGCCTTGGGGCGAGCAGTACTTC.

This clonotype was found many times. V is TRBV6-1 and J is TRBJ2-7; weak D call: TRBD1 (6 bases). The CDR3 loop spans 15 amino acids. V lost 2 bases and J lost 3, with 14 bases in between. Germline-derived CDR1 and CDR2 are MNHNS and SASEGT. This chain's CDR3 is CASSESLGGSYEQYF. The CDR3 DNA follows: TGTGCCAGCAGTGAAAGTCTAGGGGGTAGCTACGAGCAGTACTTC.

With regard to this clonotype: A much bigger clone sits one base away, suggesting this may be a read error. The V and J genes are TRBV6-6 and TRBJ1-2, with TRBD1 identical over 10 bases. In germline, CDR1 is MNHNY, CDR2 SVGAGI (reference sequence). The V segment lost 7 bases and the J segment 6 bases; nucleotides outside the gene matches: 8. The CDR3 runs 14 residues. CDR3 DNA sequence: TGTGCCAGCACCAGCGGACAGGGGGGAAATGGCTACACCTTC. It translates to CASTSGQGGNGYTF.

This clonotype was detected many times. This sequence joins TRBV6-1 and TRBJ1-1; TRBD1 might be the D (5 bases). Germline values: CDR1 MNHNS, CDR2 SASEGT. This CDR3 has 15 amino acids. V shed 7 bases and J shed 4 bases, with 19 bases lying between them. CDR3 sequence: CASIARGGRSTEAFF. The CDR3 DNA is TGTGCCAGCATCGCCCGGGGGGGTCGGAGCACTGAAGCTTTCTTT.

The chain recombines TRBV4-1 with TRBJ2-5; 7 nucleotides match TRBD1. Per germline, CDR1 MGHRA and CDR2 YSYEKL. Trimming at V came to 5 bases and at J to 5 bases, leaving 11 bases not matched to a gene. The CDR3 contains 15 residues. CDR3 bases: TGCGCCAGCAGCACCCGACAGGGAGCGTGGGAGACCCAGTACTTC. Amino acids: CASSTRQGAWETQYF.

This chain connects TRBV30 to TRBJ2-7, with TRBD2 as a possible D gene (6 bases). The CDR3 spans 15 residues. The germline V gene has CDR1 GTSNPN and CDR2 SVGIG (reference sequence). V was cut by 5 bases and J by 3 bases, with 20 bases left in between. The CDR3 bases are TGTGCCTGGGATAACAGAGTGGGGGGTTTCTACGAGCAGTACTTC. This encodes CAWDNRVGGFYEQYF.

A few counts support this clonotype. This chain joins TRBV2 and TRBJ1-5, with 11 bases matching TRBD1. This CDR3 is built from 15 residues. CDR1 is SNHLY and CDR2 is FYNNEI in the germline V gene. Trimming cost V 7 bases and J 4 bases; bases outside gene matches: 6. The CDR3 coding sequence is TGTGCCAGCAAGATTGGACAGGGGGCAAATCAGCCCCAGCATTTT. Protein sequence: CASKIGQGANQPQHF.

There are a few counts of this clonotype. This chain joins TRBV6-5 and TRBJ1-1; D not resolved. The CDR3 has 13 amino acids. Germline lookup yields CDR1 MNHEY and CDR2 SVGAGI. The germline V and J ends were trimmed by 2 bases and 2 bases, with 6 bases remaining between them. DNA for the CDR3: TGTGCCAGCAGTTACGCCCAAAACACTGAAGCTTTCTTT. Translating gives CASSYAQNTEAFF.

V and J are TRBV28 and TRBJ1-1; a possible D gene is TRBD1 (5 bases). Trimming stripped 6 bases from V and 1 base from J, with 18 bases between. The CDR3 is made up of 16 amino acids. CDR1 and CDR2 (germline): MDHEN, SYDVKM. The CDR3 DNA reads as TGTGCCAGCAGCCCATGGAGGGGCAGGGCGAACACTGAAGCTTTCTTT. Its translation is CASSPWRGRANTEAFF. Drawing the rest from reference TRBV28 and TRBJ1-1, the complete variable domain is DVKVTQSSRYLVKRTGEKVFLECVQDMDHENMFWYRQDPGLGLRLIYFSYDVKMKEKGDIPEGYSVSREKKERFSLILESASTNQTSMYLCASSPWRGRANTEAFFGQGTRLTVV.

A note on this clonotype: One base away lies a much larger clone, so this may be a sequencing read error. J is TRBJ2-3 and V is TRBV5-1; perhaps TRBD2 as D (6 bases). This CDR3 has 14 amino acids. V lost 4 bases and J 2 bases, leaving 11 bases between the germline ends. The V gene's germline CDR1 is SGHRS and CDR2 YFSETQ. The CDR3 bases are TGCGCCAGCAGCCCGCGGGACTCCACAGATACGCAGTATTTT. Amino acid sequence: CASSPRDSTDTQYF.

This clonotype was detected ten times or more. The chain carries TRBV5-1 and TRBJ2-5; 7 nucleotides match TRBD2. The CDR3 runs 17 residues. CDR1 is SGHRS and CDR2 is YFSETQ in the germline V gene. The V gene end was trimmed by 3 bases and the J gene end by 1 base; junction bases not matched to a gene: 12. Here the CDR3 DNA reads TGCGCCAGCAGCTCCGGACTGTTGGGGGGGGGCCAAGAGACCCAGTACTTC. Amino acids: CASSSGLLGGGQETQYF.

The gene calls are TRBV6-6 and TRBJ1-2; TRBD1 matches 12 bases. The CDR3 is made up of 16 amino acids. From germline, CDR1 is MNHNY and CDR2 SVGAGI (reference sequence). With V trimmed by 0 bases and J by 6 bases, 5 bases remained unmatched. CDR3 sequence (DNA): TGTGCCAGCAGTTACTCGGGGACAGGGGGCAGTGATGGCTACACCTTC. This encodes CASSYSGTGGSDGYTF.

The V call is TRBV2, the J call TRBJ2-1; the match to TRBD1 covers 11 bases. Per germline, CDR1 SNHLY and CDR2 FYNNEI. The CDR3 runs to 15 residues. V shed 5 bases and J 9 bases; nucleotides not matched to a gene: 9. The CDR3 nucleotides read TGTGCCAGCAGTCTTCCGGGACAGGGGGGGAGTGAGCAGTTCTTC. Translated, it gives CASSLPGQGGSEQFF. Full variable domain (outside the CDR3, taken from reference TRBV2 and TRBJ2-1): EPEVTQTPSHQVTQMGQEVILRCVPISNHLYFYWYRQILGQKVEFLVSFYNNEISEKSEIFDDQFSVERPDGSNFTLKIRSTKLEDSAMYFCASSLPGQGGSEQFFGPGTRLTVL.

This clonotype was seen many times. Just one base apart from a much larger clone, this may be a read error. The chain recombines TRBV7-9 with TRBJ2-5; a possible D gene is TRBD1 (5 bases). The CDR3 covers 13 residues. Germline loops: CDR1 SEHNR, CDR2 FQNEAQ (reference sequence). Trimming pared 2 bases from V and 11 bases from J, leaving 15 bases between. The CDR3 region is CASSLSADNEQYF. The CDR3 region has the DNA TGTGCCAGCAGCTTAAGCGCGGACAATGAGCAGTACTTC.

The CDR3: CSAAGTSGSVYEQYF. CDR3 nucleotides: TGCAGTGCCGCCGGGACTAGCGGGAGTGTCTACGAGCAGTACTTC. The rearrangement joins TRBV20-1 to TRBJ2-7, with TRBD2 matching over 14 bases. The CDR3 is 15 amino acids. Trimming removed 6 bases from V and 3 bases from J; junction bases left unmatched: 7. Germline V gives CDR1 DFQATT, CDR2 SNEGSKA (reference sequence).

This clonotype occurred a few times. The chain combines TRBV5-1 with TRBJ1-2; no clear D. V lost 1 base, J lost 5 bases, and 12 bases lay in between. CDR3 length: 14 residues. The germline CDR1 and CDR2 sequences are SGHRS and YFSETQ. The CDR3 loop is CASSLPGIGYGYTF. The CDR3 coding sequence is TGCGCCAGCAGCTTGCCCGGGATCGGGTATGGCTACACCTTC.

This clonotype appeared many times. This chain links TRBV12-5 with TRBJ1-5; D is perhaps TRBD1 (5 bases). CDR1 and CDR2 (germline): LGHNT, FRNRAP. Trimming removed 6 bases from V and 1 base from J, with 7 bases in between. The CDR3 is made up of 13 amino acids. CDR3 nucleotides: TGTGCTAGTGGCCAGGGCAGCAATCAGCCCCAGCATTTT. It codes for CASGQGSNQPQHF. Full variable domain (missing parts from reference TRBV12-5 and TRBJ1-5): DARVTQTPRHKVTEMGQEVTMRCQPILGHNTVFWYRQTMMQGLELLAYFRNRAPLDDSGMPKDRFSAEMPDATLATLKIQPSEPRDSAVYFCASGQGSNQPQHFGDGTRLSIL.